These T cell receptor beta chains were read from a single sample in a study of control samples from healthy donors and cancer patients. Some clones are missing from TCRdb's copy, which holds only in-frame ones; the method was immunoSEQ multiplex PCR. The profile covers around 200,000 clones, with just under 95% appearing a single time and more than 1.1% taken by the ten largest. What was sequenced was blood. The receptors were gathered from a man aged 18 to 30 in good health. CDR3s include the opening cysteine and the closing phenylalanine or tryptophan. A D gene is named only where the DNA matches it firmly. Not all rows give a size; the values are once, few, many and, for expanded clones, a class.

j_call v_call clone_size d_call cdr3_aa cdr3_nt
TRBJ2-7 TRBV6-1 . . CASSEALSREQYF TGTGCCAGCAGTGAAGCGCTTTCTCGCGAGCAGTACTTC
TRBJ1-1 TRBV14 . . CASSPGRFTEAFF TGTGCCAGCAGCCCGGGACGGTTCACTGAAGCTTTCTTT
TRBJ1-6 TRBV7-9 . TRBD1 CASSNGQAWSDSPLHF TGTGCCAGCAGCAACGGACAGGCTTGGTCGGATTCACCCCTCCACTTT
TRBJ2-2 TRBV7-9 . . CASSFSGVGELFF TGTGCCAGCAGCTTTTCGGGGGTCGGGGAGCTGTTTTTT
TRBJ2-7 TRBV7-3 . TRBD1 CASSIDRAAEQYF TGTGCCAGCAGTATAGACAGGGCGGCCGAGCAGTACTTC
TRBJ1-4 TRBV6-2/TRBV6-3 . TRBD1 CASSYSTTGRGEKLFF TGTGCCAGCAGTTACTCGACGACAGGGAGGGGCGAAAAACTGTTTTTT
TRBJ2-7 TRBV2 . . CASSQTPPGHGEQYF TGTGCCAGCAGCCAAACACCCCCCGGACACGGAGAGCAGTACTTC
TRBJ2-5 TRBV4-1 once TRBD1 CASSQGTGGWETQYF TGCGCCAGCAGCCAAGGAACAGGGGGCTGGGAGACCCAGTACTTC
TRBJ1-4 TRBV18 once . CASSPQGGRDEKLFF TGTGCCAGCTCACCGCAAGGGGGGCGCGATGAAAAACTGTTTTTT
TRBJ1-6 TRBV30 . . CAWSVRNPPLHF TGTGCCTGGAGTGTAAGGAATCCACCCCTCCACTTT
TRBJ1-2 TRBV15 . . CATSRGSGANYGYTF TGTGCCACCAGCAGAGGGTCAGGAGCCAACTATGGCTACACCTTC
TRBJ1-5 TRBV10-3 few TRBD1 CAISDSQGDLLGNQPQHF TGTGCCATCAGTGATAGTCAGGGGGATTTGTTGGGCAATCAGCCCCAGCATTTT
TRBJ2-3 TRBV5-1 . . CASSLEISDTQYF TGCGCCAGCAGCTTGGAAATTTCAGATACGCAGTATTTT
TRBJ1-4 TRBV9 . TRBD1 CASSAGTGLGAYEKLFF TGTGCCAGCAGCGCGGGGACAGGCCTCGGGGCGTACGAAAAACTGTTTTTT
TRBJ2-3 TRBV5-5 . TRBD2 CASSWPGLAGTDTQYF TGTGCCAGCAGCTGGCCGGGACTAGCGGGAACAGATACGCAGTATTTT
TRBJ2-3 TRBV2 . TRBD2 CASSEWRGALTDTQYF TGTGCCAGCAGTGAATGGCGGGGGGCGCTCACAGATACGCAGTATTTT
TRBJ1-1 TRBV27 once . CASSLFGRNEAFF TGTGCCAGCAGTTTATTCGGCAGAAATGAAGCTTTCTTT
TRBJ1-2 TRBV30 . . CAWRPTGTATRGYTF TGTGCCTGGAGGCCCACAGGGACTGCGACTCGGGGCTACACCTTC
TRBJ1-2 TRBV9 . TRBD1 CASSGQGPYGYTF TGTGCCAGCAGCGGACAGGGCCCCTATGGCTACACCTTC
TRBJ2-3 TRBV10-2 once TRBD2 CASSESRLAGPDTQYF TGCGCCAGCAGTGAGTCAAGACTAGCGGGGCCAGATACGCAGTATTTT
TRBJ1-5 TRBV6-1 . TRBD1 CASREGQGNHQPQHF TGTGCCAGCAGGGAAGGACAGGGGAATCATCAGCCCCAGCATTTT
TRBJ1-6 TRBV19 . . CASSTNSDMGSPLHF TGTGCCAGTAGCACGAACAGCGACATGGGTTCACCCCTCCACTTT
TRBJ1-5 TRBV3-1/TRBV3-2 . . CASSQYTDQPQHF TGTGCCAGCAGCCAATATACAGATCAGCCCCAGCATTTT
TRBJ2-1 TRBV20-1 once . CSASPAQAYNEQFF TGCAGTGCCAGTCCGGCACAGGCCTACAATGAGCAGTTCTTC
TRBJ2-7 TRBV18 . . CASSPILGTPYEQYF TGTGCCAGCTCACCAATTCTGGGGACCCCCTACGAGCAGTACTTC
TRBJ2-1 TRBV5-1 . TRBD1 CASSLVRDRTYNEQFF TGCGCCAGCAGCTTGGTAAGGGACAGGACCTACAATGAGCAGTTCTTC
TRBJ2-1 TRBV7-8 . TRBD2 CASSPRWLAGGLDEQFF TGTGCCAGCAGTCCTCGGTGGCTAGCGGGGGGTTTGGATGAGCAGTTCTTC
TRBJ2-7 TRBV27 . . CASSRSGKTYEQYF TGTGCCAGCAGTCGATCAGGAAAAACCTACGAGCAGTACTTC
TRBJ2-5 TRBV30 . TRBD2 CAWSVRGGLETQYF TGTGCCTGGAGTGTACGGGGAGGGTTAGAGACCCAGTACTTC
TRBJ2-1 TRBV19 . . CASSIYGRAGNEQFF TGTGCCAGTAGTATTTATGGACGCGCGGGCAATGAGCAGTTCTTC
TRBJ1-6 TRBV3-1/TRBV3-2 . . CASSADVGDSPLHF TGTGCCAGCAGCGCGGATGTGGGGGATTCACCCCTCCACTTT
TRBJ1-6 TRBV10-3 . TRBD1 CAISDRTGGNSPLHF TGTGCCATCAGTGACCGGACAGGAGGAAATTCACCCCTCCACTTT